A single TCR beta chain is shown here with its context. Antigen specificity is unknown. This sample is drawn from a study of cytotoxic CD8 clonotypes in ibrutinib-treated CLL. Study in general: When averaged across all of the samples, the counts came to approximately 250,000 productive templates and tens of thousands of productive rearrangements.

Study-level points and caveats: Treatment left the uncommon public clonotypes either contracted or stable in frequency.

Clones were read by immunoSEQ multiplex PCR, and TCRdb kept only the in-frame ones, dropping some. In the table there are some 200,000 clones, around three quarters of which are singletons. This CDR3 is built from 17 residues. Germline lookup yields CDR1 MGHDK and CDR2 SYGVNS. Trimming cost V 3 bases and J 1 base; bases outside gene matches: 9. This sequence joins TRBV25-1 and TRBJ1-1; 9 bases are a match to TRBD1. The material was PBMCs, obtained after 24 months of ibrutinib treatment. The clonotype comes from a human donor with chronic lymphocytic leukemia. The CDR3 here is CASSEVLGQGENTEAFF. In DNA, the CDR3 is TGTGCCAGCAGTGAGGTGTTGGGACAGGGAGAGAACACTGAAGCTTTCTTT.